These T cell receptor beta chains were read from a single sample in a study of identical twins. MiXCR, run by TCRdb on the 5' RACE reads, gives a single entry per CDR3 protein. Of some 1,700,000 distinct CDR3 sequences detected, roughly a third appear once; the ten largest clones hold approximately 0.29%. Sequenced input: cord blood. The receptors derive from a newborn girl in good health. The CDR3 runs from the conserved cysteine through the conserved F or W. The D gene is left open where the match is weak. Clone size is stated in some rows and not others, as once, few, many or a class when expanded.

J,D,size,V,CDR3,DNA
TRBJ2-3,.,.,TRBV28,CASSRDRRGADTQYF,TGTGCCAGCAGCCGGGACAGGCGGGGGGCAGATACGCAGTATTTT
TRBJ1-2,TRBD1,.,TRBV10-3,CAISGTGSGYGHTF,TGTGCCATCAGTGGGACAGGGTCTGGCTATGGCCACACCTTC
TRBJ2-3,.,few,TRBV20-1,CSARPIGTDTQYF,TGCAGTGCTAGGCCTATAGGAACAGATACGCAGTATTTT
TRBJ2-1,.,.,TRBV7-8,CASSSGRSPYNEQFF,TGTGCCAGCAGCTCCGGGAGATCACCCTACAATGAGCAGTTCTTC
TRBJ2-1,TRBD1,.,TRBV3-1,CASSQHTGDNEQFF,TGTGCCAGCAGCCAGCACACAGGGGACAATGAGCAGTTCTTC
TRBJ1-6,.,.,TRBV28,CASRLQGGSPLHF,TGTGCCAGCAGGCTACAGGGAGGCTCACCCCTCCACTTT
TRBJ2-7,TRBD1,.,TRBV6-6,CASSQTGYEKYF,TGTGCCAGCAGCCAGACAGGGTACGAGAAGTACTTC
TRBJ2-7,.,few,TRBV20-1,CSARDGSAIYEQYF,TGCAGTGCTAGAGATGGGTCGGCTATCTACGAGCAGTACTTC
TRBJ2-1,.,.,TRBV7-2,CASRPQGGLAYNEQFF,TGTGCCAGCAGACCTCAGGGGGGCCTCGCCTACAATGAGCAGTTCTTC
TRBJ1-2,.,.,TRBV28,CASSTPGGNWDYGYTF,TGTGCCAGCAGCACCCCTGGGGGGAATTGGGACTATGGCTACACCTTC
TRBJ1-5,TRBD1,.,TRBV12-3/TRBV12-4,CASRRWTGGNQPQHF,TGTGCCAGCAGGCGGTGGACAGGGGGGAATCAGCCCCAGCATTTT